One sample yielded the 10 T cell receptor beta chains listed below, sequenced in a study of blood T cell repertoires in COVID-19. Data came from immunoSEQ multiplex PCR; TCRdb stores just in-frame clones and leaves some out. The table includes around 400,000 clones, around 83% detected once. The sequenced material came from PBMCs or T cells enriched from blood (not recorded which). Receptors originate from a woman between 50 and 59 years old who had recovered from COVID-19.

The chain carries TRBV2 and TRBJ1-3, with no clear D. With 6 bases removed from V and 0 bases from J, the gap between germline ends came to 12 bases. The CDR3 length is 15 residues. Germline CDR1 is SNHLY and CDR2 is FYNNEI. This CDR3 reads CASRSATTSGNTIYF. The CDR3 DNA is TGTGCCAGCAGATCAGCGACCACCTCTGGAAACACCATATATTTT.

This clone was observed a handful of times. The chain employs TRBV6-6 and TRBJ2-7; perhaps TRBD2 as D (5 bases). Looked up from germline, CDR1 is MNHNY and CDR2 is SVGAGI (reference sequence). This CDR3 comprises 15 residues. Trimming shortened V by 0 bases and J by 3 bases, and 12 bases separated the two germline ends. CDR3 protein: CASSYSGSGSYEQYF. In DNA, the CDR3 is TGTGCCAGCAGTTACTCTGGTTCGGGGAGCTACGAGCAGTACTTC.

The chain carries TRBV7-2 and TRBJ2-7; 8 bases line up with TRBD2. The CDR3 has 13 amino acids. The germline gives CDR1 SGHTA, CDR2 FQGNSA. V gave up 5 bases and J gave up 6 bases; unmatched junction bases: 6. This CDR3 reads CASSQGTSREQYF. The DNA of the CDR3 is TGTGCCAGCAGCCAAGGGACTAGTCGCGAGCAGTACTTC.

CDR3 sequence reads: CAWRTGTGGAWGYTF. In DNA form, the CDR3 reads TGTGCCTGGAGAACCGGGACAGGGGGTGCGTGGGGCTACACCTTC. The gene calls are TRBV30 and TRBJ1-2; 11 nucleotides agree with TRBD1. J was trimmed by 8 bases and V by 3 bases; bases with no gene match: 11. This CDR3 is 15 amino acids long. Germline loops: CDR1 GTSNPN, CDR2 SVGIG (reference sequence).

This clone was recorded only once. V is TRBV19 and J is TRBJ1-2; D is possibly TRBD1 (5 bases). CDR1 is LNHDA and CDR2 is SQIVND in the germline V gene (reference sequence). CDR3 size: 13 residues. V was clipped by 11 bases and J by 4 bases, with 17 bases between them. Here the CDR3 DNA reads TGTGCCTCAAGTCACAGGCAGGGCTATGGCTACACCTTC. It is translated as CASSHRQGYGYTF.

The rearrangement links TRBV9 to TRBJ2-1, with 11 bases that match TRBD2. V shed 4 bases, J shed 5 bases, and the junction held 8 bases outside the gene matches. This CDR3 has 16 amino acids. Germline V gives CDR1 SGDLS, CDR2 YYNGEE. Written as DNA, the CDR3 is TGTGCCAGCAGCACCGAGGGACTAGCGGCCCACAATGAGCAGTTCTTC. As protein: CASSTEGLAAHNEQFF.

The chain employs TRBV6-4 and TRBJ2-1, with TRBD2 matching 9 bases. Germline values: CDR1 MRHNA, CDR2 SNTAGT. The ends lost 4 bases at V and 8 bases at J; junction bases unmatched: 6. There are 14 residues in the CDR3. CDR3 nucleotides: TGTGCCAGCAGTGCCGCGGGAGGGCTGGATGAGCAGTTCTTC. The encoded protein is CASSAAGGLDEQFF.

The genes are TRBV5-4 and TRBJ2-5; D might be TRBD1 (5 bases). V lost 2 bases and J 2 bases, leaving 10 bases between the germline ends. The CDR3 runs 14 residues. The germline V gene encodes CDR1 SGHNT and CDR2 YYREEE (reference sequence). In DNA, the CDR3 is TGTGCCAGCAGCTTATCAGGGTCACAAGAGACCCAGTACTTC. Amino acids: CASSLSGSQETQYF.

This rearrangement joins TRBV2 to TRBJ1-2; TRBD1 matches 7 bases. V dropped 7 bases and J dropped 1; count of bases not matched to a gene: 18. Germline V gene lookup returns CDR1 SNHLY and CDR2 FYNNEI. This CDR3 has 18 residues. CDR3 protein: CASTQTGQALGGNYGYTF. DNA for the CDR3: TGTGCCAGCACCCAAACCGGACAGGCCCTGGGGGGTAACTATGGCTACACCTTC.

The chain joins TRBV6-5 to TRBJ1-2; 10 positions match TRBD1. Looked up from germline, CDR1 is MNHEY and CDR2 is SVGAGI. CDR3 length: 12 residues. Trimming took 10 bases from V and 8 from J; bases not matched to a gene: 7. CDR3 in amino acids: CATGQGVWGYTF. DNA for the CDR3: TGTGCCACCGGACAGGGGGTTTGGGGCTACACCTTC.